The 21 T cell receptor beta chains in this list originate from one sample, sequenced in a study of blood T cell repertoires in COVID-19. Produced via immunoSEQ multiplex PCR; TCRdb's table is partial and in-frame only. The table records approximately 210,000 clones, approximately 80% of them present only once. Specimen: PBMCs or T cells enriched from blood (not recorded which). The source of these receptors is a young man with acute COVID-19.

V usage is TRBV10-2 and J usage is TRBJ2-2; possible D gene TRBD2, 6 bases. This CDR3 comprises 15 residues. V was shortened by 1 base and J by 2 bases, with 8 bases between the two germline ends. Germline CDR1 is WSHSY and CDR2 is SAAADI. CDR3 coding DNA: TGCGCCAGCAGTGAGTATAGCGGAAACACCGGGGAGCTGTTTTTT. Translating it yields CASSEYSGNTGELFF.

The chain's CDR3 is CASSERPTANTEAFF. As DNA, the CDR3 is TGTGCCAGCAGTGAACGCCCAACAGCGAACACTGAAGCTTTCTTT. The chain couples TRBV6-1 to TRBJ1-1; no clear D. V was clipped by 2 bases and J by 1 base, with 11 bases between them. Germline loops: CDR1 MNHNS, CDR2 SASEGT. This CDR3 spans 15 amino acids.

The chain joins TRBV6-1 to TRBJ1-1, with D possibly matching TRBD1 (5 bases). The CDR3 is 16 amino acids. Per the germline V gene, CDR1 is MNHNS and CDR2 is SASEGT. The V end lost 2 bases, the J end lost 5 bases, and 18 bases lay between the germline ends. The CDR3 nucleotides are TGTGCCAGCAGTGAATTACAGGCCGAACTGGGAACTGAAGCTTTCTTT. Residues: CASSELQAELGTEAFF.

CDR3 sequence: CASSPEGASYGYTF. The CDR3, as DNA: TGTGCCAGCTCACCAGAGGGGGCTAGCTATGGCTACACCTTC. This sequence joins TRBV18 and TRBJ1-2; TRBD1 aligns across 7 bases. There are 14 residues in the CDR3. CDR1 and CDR2 (germline): KGHSH, LQKENI. The V and J ends lost 2 bases and 4 bases, in that order; junction bases with no gene match: 4.

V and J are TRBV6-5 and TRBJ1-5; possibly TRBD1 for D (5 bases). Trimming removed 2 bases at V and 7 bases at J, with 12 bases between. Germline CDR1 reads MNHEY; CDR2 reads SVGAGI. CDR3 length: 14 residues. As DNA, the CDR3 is TGTGCCAGCAGTTACGCGTCCGGGGGGCAGCCCCAGCATTTT. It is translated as CASSYASGGQPQHF.

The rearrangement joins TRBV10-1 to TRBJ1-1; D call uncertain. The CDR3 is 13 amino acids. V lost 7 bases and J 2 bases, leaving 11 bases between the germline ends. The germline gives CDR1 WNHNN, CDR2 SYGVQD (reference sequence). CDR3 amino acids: CASTYGANTEAFF. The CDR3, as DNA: TGCGCCAGCACCTATGGAGCAAACACTGAAGCTTTCTTT.

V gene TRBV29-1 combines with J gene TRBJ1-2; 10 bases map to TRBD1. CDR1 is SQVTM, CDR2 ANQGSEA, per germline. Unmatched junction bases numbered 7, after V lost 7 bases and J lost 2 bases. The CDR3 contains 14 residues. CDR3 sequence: CSGTGGMENYGYTF. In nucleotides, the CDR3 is TGCAGCGGGACAGGGGGTATGGAAAACTATGGCTACACCTTC.

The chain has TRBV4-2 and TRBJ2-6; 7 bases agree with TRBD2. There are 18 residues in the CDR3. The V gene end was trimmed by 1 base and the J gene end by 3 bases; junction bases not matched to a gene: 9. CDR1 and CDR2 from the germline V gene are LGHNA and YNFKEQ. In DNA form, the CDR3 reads TGTGCCAGCAGCCAAGTCTCCAGCGGGGTAGGTGGGGCCAACGTCCTGACTTTC. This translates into CASSQVSSGVGGANVLTF.

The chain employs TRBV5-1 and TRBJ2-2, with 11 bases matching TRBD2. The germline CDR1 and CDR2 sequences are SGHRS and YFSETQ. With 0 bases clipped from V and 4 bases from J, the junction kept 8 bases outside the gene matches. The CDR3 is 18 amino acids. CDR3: CASSLDSGGETSTGELFF. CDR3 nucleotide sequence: TGCGCCAGCAGCTTGGATAGCGGGGGGGAAACAAGCACCGGGGAGCTGTTTTTT.

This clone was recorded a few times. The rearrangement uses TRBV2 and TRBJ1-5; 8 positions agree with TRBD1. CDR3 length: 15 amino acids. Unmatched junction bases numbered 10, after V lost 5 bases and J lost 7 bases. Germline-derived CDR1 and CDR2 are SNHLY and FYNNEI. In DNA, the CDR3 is TGTGCCAGCAGTCACCGGACAGGGAACGAACAGCCCCAGCATTTT. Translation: CASSHRTGNEQPQHF. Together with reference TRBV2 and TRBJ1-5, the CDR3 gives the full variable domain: EPEVTQTPSHQVTQMGQEVILRCVPISNHLYFYWYRQILGQKVEFLVSFYNNEISEKSEIFDDQFSVERPDGSNFTLKIRSTKLEDSAMYFCASSHRTGNEQPQHFGDGTRLSIL.

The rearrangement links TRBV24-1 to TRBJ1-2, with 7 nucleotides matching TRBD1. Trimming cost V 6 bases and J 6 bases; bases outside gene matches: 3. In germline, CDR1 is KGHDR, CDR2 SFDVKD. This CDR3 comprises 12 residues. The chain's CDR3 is CATSTGVNGYTF. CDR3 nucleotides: TGTGCCACCAGTACAGGGGTAAATGGCTACACCTTC.

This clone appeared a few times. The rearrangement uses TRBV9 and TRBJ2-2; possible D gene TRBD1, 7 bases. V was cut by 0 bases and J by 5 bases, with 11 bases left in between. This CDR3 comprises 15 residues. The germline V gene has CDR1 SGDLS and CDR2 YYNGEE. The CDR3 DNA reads TGTGCCAGCAGCGTAGGGAGGGGGCGAACCGGGGAGCTGTTTTTT. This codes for CASSVGRGRTGELFF.

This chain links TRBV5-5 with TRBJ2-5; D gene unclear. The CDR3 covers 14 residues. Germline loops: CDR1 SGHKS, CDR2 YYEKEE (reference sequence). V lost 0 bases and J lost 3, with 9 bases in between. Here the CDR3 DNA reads TGTGCCAGCAGCTTGGACATTTCCAAAGAGACCCAGTACTTC. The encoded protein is CASSLDISKETQYF.

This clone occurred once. CDR3 coding DNA: TGCGCCAGCAGCTTGGGGGGGTCCCTCTGGACAGATGAGCAGTTCTTC. Its translation: CASSLGGSLWTDEQFF. The chain links TRBV5-1 to TRBJ2-1; D might be TRBD1 (6 bases). V gave up 0 bases and J gave up 8 bases, with 18 bases separating them. The CDR3 spans 16 residues. CDR1 and CDR2 (germline): SGHRS, YFSETQ.

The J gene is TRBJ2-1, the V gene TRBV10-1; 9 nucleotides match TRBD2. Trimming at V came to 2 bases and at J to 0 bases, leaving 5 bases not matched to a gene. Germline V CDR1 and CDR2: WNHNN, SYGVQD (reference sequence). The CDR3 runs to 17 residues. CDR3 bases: TGCGCCAGCAGTGAGCCGGGACTAGCTGGCTCCTACAATGAGCAGTTCTTC. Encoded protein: CASSEPGLAGSYNEQFF.

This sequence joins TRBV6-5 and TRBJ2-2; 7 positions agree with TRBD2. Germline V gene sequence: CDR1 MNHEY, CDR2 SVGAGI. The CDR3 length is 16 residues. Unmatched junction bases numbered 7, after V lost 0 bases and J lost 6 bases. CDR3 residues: CASSYSVLASAGELFF. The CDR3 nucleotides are TGTGCCAGCAGTTACTCGGTACTAGCGTCGGCCGGGGAGCTGTTTTTT.

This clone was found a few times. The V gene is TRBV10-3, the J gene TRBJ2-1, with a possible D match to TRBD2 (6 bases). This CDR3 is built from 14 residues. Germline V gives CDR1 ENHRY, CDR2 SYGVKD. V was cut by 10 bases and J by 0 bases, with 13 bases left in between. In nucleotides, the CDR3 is TGTGCCACCACCCGGGGGTCCTCCTACAATGAGCAGTTCTTC. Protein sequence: CATTRGSSYNEQFF.

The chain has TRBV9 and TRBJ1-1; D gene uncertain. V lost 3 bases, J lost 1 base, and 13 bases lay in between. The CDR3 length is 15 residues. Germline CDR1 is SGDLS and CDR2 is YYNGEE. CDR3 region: CASSATIGGNTEAFF. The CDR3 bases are TGTGCCAGCAGCGCAACCATAGGCGGGAACACTGAAGCTTTCTTT.

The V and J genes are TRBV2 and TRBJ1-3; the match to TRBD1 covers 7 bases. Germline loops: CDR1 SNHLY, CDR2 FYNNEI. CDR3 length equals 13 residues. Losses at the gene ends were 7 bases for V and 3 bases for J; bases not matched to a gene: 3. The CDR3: CASKGALGNTIYF. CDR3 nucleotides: TGTGCCAGCAAGGGGGCCCTTGGAAACACCATATATTTT.

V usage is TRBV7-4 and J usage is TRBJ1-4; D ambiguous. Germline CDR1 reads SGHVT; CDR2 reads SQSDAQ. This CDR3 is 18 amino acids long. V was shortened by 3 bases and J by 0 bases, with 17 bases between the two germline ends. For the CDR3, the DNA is TGTGCCAGCAGCTTGGGTCGACGGAGGCGTGCAACTAATGAAAAACTGTTTTTT. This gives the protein CASSLGRRRRATNEKLFF.

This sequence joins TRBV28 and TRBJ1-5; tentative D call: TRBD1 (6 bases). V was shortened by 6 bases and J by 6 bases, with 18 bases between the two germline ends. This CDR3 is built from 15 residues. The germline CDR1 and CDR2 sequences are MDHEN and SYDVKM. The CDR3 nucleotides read TGTGCCAGCAGGGGCGGGGGGCCCGGTGGTCAGCCCCAGCATTTT. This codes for CASRGGGPGGQPQHF.